This T cell receptor (beta chain) stems from a study of chemoradiotherapy in HPV16-positive cancers. The CDR3 totals 14 residues. The V segment lost 5 bases and the J segment 7 bases; nucleotides outside the gene matches: 4. Germline-derived CDR1 and CDR2 are LNHDA and SQIVND (reference sequence). Repeated repertoire sampling spanned the course of chemoradiotherapy. This clone was observed a few times. Its antigen is unidentified. Measured with immunoSEQ multiplex PCR; TCRdb has only the in-frame clones, and not every one. Of several thousand clones in the sample, almost 80% are singletons; the top ten hold 3.6%. Findings and caveats of the study: Better recurrence-free survival went with HPV-responsive T-cell expansion in HPV16-positive patients. The functional HPV-specific definition rests on just a couple of HPV16-positive patients.

The chain recombines TRBV19 with TRBJ2-2; TRBD2 agrees at 10 bases. Sample collection was performed from a patient who underwent chemoradiotherapy. The receptor comes from a human donor with HPV-associated anogenital cancer. In DNA form, the CDR3 reads TGTGCCAGTAGTCTCGGGACTAGCGACGGGGAGCTGTTTTTT. Its protein is CASSLGTSDGELFF.